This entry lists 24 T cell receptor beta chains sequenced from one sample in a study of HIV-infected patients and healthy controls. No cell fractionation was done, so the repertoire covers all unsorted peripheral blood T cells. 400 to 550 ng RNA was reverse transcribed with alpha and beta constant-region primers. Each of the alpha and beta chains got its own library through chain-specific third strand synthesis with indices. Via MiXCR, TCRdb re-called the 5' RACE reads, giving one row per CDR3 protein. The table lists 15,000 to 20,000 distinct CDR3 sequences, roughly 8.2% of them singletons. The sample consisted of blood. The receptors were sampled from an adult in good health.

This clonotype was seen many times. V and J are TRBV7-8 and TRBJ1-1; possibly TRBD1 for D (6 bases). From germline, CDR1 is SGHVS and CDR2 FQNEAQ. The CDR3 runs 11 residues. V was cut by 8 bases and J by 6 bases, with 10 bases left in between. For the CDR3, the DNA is TGTGCCAGCGCACAGGGTGCTGAAGCTTTCTTT. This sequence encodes CASAQGAEAFF.

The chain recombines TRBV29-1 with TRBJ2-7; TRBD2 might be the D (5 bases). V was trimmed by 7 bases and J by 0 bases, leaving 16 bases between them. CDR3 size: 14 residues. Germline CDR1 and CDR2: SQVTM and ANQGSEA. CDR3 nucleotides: TGCAGCGCTTGCGGGCAGACCGACTCCTACGAGCAGTACTTC. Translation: CSACGQTDSYEQYF.

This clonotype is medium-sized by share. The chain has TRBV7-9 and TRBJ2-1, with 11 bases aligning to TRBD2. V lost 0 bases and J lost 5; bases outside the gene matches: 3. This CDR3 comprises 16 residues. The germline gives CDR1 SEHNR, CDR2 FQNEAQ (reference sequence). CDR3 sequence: CASSLASGRANNEQFF. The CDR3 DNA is TGTGCCAGCAGCTTAGCTAGCGGGAGGGCCAACAATGAGCAGTTCTTC.

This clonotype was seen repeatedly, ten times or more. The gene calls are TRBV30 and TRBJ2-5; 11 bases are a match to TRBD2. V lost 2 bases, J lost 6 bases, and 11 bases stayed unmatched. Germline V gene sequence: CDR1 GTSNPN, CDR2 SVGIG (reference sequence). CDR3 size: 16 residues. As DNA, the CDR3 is TGTGCCTGGAGTCCTACGGATAGCGGGGGGGCCAAGACCCAGTACTTC. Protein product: CAWSPTDSGGAKTQYF.

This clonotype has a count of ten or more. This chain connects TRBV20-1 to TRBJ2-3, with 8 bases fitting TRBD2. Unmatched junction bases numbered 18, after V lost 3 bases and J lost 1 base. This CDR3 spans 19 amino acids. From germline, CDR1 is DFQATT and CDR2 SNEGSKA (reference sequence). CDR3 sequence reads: CSASRISGTRVLGTDTQYF. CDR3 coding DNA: TGCAGTGCTAGCCGCATTTCCGGGACTAGAGTGTTAGGCACAGATACGCAGTATTTT.

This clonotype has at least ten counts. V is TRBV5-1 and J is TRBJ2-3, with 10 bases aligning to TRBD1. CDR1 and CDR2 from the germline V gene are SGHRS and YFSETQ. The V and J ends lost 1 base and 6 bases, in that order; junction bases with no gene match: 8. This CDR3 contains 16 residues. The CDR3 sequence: CASSLPEGTGADTQYF. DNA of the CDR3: TGCGCCAGCAGCTTGCCCGAGGGGACAGGGGCCGATACGCAGTATTTT.

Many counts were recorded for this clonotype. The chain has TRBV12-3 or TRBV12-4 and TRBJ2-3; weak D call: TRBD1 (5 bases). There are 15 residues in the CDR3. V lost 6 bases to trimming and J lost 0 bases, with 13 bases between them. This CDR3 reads CASREQTASTDTQYF. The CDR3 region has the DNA TGTGCCAGCAGAGAACAGACAGCAAGCACAGATACGCAGTATTTT.

CDR3 sequence (DNA): TGCAGTGCCCCGACTAACTCTGGGGCCAACGTCCTGACTTTC. This codes for CSAPTNSGANVLTF. The chain recombines TRBV20-1 with TRBJ2-6, with D possibly being TRBD2 (5 bases). From germline, CDR1 is DFQATT and CDR2 SNEGSKA (reference sequence). The CDR3 length is 14 residues. Trimming left V 6 bases short and J 0 bases short, with 9 bases between.

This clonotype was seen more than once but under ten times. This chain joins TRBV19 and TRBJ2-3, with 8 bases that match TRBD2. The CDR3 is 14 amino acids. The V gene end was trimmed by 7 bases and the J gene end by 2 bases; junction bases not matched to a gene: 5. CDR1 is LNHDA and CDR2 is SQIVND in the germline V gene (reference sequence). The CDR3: CASTSSGITDTQYF. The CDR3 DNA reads TGTGCCAGTACGAGTAGCGGGATCACAGATACGCAGTATTTT.

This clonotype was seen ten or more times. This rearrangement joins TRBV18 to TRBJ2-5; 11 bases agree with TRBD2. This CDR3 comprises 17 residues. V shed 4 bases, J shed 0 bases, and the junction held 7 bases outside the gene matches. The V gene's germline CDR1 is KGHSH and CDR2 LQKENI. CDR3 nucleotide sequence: TGTGCCAGCTCACTCATACTACTAGCGGGAGACCAAGAGACCCAGTACTTC. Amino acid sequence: CASSLILLAGDQETQYF.

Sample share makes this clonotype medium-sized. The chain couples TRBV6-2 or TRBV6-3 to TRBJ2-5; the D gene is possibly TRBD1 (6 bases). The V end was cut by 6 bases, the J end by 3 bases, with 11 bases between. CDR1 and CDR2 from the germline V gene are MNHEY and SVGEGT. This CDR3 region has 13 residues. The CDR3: CASSFGQKETQYF. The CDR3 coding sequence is TGTGCCAGCAGCTTTGGACAGAAAGAGACCCAGTACTTC.

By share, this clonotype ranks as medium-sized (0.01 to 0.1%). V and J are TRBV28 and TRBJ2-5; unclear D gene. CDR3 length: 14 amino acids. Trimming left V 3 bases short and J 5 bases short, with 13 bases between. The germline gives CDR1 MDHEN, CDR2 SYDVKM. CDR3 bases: TGTGCCAGCAGTTTGGGTTCACCCGGGGAGACCCAGTACTTC. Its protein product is CASSLGSPGETQYF.

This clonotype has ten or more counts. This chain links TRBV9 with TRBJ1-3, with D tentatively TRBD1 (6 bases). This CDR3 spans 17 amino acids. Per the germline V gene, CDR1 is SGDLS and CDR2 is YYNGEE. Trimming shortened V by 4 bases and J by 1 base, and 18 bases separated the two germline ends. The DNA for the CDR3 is TGTGCCAGCAGCCCCGACCACGGGGGGGCTTCTGGAAACACCATATATTTT. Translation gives CASSPDHGGASGNTIYF.

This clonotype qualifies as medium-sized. The CDR3, as DNA: TGTGCCAGCAGCAAGGACACATTATACAATGAGCAGTTCTTC. It codes for CASSKDTLYNEQFF. V gene TRBV14 combines with J gene TRBJ2-1; perhaps TRBD1 as D (5 bases). Trimming stripped 5 bases from V and 4 bases from J, with 12 bases between. Per the germline V gene, CDR1 is SGHDN and CDR2 is FVKESK. The CDR3 has 14 residues.

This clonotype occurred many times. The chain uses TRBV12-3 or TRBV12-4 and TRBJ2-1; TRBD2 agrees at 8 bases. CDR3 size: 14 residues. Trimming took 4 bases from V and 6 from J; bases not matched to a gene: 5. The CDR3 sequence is CASSSPGGANEQFF. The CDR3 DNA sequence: TGTGCCAGCAGTTCCCCGGGGGGGGCCAATGAGCAGTTCTTC.

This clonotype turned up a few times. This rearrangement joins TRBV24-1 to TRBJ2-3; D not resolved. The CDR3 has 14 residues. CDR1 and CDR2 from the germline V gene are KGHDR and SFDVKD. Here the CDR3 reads CARATDKHTDTQYF. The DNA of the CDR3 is TGTGCAAGGGCTACCGATAAACACACAGATACGCAGTATTTT.

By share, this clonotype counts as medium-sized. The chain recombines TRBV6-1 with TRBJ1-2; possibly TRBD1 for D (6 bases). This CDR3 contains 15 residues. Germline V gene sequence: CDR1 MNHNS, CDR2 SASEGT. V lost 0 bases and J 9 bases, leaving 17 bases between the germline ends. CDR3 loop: CASSEAPDRAASYTF. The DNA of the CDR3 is TGTGCCAGCAGTGAAGCCCCGGACAGAGCGGCTAGCTACACCTTC.

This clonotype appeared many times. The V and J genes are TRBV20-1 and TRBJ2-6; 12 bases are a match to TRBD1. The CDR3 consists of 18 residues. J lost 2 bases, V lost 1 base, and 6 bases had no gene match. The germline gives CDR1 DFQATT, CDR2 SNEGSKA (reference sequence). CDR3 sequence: CSARVRGTGGAGANVLTF. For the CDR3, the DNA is TGCAGTGCTAGAGTTCGAGGGACAGGGGGCGCTGGGGCCAACGTCCTGACTTTC.

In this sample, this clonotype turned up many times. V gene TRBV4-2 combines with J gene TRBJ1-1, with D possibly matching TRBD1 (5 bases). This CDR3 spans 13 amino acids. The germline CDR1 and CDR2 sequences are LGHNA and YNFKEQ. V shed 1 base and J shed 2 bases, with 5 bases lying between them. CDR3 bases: TGTGCCAGCAGCCAAGGGACAAACACTGAAGCTTTCTTT. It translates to CASSQGTNTEAFF.

CDR3 DNA sequence: TGTGCCAGCAGCTTAGGAACAGGGGGAAGTGATACGCAGTATTTT. It is translated as CASSLGTGGSDTQYF. The chain carries TRBV11-1 and TRBJ2-3; 8 bases map to TRBD1. Germline V lookup: CDR1 SGHAT, CDR2 FQDESV (reference sequence). The CDR3 totals 15 residues. After removal of 1 base from V and 6 bases from J, the junction contained 6 bases not matched to a gene.

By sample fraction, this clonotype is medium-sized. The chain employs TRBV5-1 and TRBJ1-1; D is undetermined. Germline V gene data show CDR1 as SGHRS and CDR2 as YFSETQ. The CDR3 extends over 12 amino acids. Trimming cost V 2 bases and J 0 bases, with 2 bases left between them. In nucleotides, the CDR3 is TGCGCCAGCAGCTTAGTGAACACTGAAGCTTTCTTT. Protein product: CASSLVNTEAFF.

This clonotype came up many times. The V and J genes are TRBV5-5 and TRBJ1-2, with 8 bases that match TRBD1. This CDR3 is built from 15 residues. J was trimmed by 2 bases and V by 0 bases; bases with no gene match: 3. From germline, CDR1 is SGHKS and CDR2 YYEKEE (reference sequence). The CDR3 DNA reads TGTGCCAGCAGCTTGGAAGGACAGGGAAACTATGGCTACACCTTC. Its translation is CASSLEGQGNYGYTF.

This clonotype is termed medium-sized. CDR3 DNA sequence: TGTGCCAGCAGCTTAGCGCATTATCGACAGGGGGCCTACGAGCAGTACTTC. It encodes CASSLAHYRQGAYEQYF. The V and J genes are TRBV7-9 and TRBJ2-7, with 9 bases matching TRBD1. The germline gives CDR1 SEHNR, CDR2 FQNEAQ (reference sequence). There are 17 residues in the CDR3. After removal of 0 bases from V and 2 bases from J, the junction contained 8 bases not matched to a gene.

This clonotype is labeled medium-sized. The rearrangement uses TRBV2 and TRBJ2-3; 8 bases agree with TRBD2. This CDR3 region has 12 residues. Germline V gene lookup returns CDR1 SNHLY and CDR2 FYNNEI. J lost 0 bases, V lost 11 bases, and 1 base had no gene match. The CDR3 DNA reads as TGTGCCCGGGGGGGCAGCACAGATACGCAGTATTTT. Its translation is CARGGSTDTQYF.